This TCR beta chain came from a study of blood T cell repertoires in COVID-19. Looking at the study overall: Spain, Italy and the United States supplied samples that represented acute and convalescent COVID-19.

In the authors' workflow: The authors estimated nucleated cell counts from reference gene primer amplification. The method was immunoSEQ multiplex PCR; TCRdb's version includes in-frame clones alone and lacks a portion of them. V and J calls and clone size are as listed in that table; D and trimming were resolved from the DNA. The sample has some 160,000 clones; around 84% are singletons. The V gene end was trimmed by 5 bases and the J gene end by 5 bases; junction bases not matched to a gene: 6. Germline V gene sequence: CDR1 MNHEY, CDR2 SVGEGT. CDR3 length: 14 amino acids. Individuals drawn from 24 US areas were roughly 18 to 100 years old. Two consecutive negative NP/OP PCR tests, clearance, or resolved symptoms defined Cohort 3 recovery.

V gene TRBV6-2 or TRBV6-3 combines with J gene TRBJ1-1; 9 nucleotides line up with TRBD1. The sequence was collected from a woman aged 50 to 60 who had recovered from COVID-19. The specimen was PBMCs or T cells enriched from blood (not recorded which). The CDR3 reads CASSRGQGGTEAFF. CDR3 sequence (DNA): TGTGCCAGCAGTCGGGGACAGGGCGGTACTGAAGCTTTCTTT.